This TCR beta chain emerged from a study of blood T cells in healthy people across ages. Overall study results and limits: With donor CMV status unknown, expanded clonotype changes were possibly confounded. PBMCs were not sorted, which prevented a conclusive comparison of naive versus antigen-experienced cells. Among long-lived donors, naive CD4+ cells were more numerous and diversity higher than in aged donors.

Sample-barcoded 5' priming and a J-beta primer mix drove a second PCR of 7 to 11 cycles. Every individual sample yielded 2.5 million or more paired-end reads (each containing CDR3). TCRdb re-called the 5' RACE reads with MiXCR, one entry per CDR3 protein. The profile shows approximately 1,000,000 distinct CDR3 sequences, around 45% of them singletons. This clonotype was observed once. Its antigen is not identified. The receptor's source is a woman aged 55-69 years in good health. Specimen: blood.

This CDR3 reads CASSQGLAGGESETQYF. The CDR3 DNA reads TGTGCCAGCAGCCAAGGACTAGCGGGAGGTGAATCTGAGACCCAGTACTTC. The chain employs TRBV4-2 and TRBJ2-5; 13 positions match TRBD2. Trimming at V came to 1 base and at J to 5 bases, leaving 7 bases not matched to a gene. The CDR3 spans 17 residues. Germline CDR1 and CDR2: LGHNA and YNFKEQ.